Listed below are T cell receptor beta chains from one sample, sequenced in a study of CD8+ T cells in alopecia areata. The table came from immunoSEQ multiplex PCR; TCRdb's copy has only in-frame clones and leaves some out. The sample consists of approximately 150,000 clones, about 70% of them appearing once. The sequencing here drew on CD8+ T cells sorted from blood, taken at week 0. These receptors all stem from a human donor with alopecia areata. The CDR3 runs from the conserved cysteine through the conserved F or W. Fields, in order: D gene, V gene, CDR3 protein. The D gene is left open where the match is weak.

d_gene: NA; v_gene: TRBV7-6; CDR3aa: CASSLALAYEQYF
d_gene: NA; v_gene: TRBV11-2; CDR3aa: CASSLRRDTDTQYF
d_gene: NA; v_gene: TRBV5-1; CDR3aa: CASSLGGGTEAFF
d_gene: TRBD2; v_gene: TRBV5-4; CDR3aa: CASDNSRTSGRADTQYF
d_gene: NA; v_gene: TRBV27; CDR3aa: CASSLGLLANTGELFF
d_gene: NA; v_gene: TRBV27; CDR3aa: CASREANSPLHF
d_gene: TRBD1; v_gene: TRBV6-6; CDR3aa: CASRGAGGLAKNIQYF
d_gene: NA; v_gene: TRBV4-1; CDR3aa: CASSQDWRGRELFF
d_gene: NA; v_gene: TRBV29-1; CDR3aa: CSVVGGSYNEQFF
d_gene: NA; v_gene: TRBV29-1; CDR3aa: CSVLLGARQPQHF
d_gene: NA; v_gene: TRBV25-1; CDR3aa: CASSEYQGSEAFF
d_gene: NA; v_gene: TRBV4-1; CDR3aa: CASSQEGGTDTQYF
d_gene: NA; v_gene: TRBV13; CDR3aa: CASSRGTENNQPQHF
d_gene: TRBD1; v_gene: TRBV30; CDR3aa: CAWTAGTGGADTQYF
d_gene: NA; v_gene: TRBV27; CDR3aa: CASSSGGFGNQPQHF
d_gene: NA; v_gene: TRBV9; CDR3aa: CASRGGDTEAFF
d_gene: TRBD1; v_gene: TRBV5-1; CDR3aa: CASSGRDRERAEAFF
d_gene: TRBD1; v_gene: TRBV5-6; CDR3aa: CASTDRGDTGELFF
d_gene: TRBD2; v_gene: TRBV4-1; CDR3aa: CASSQRSERGYEQYF
d_gene: TRBD1; v_gene: TRBV29-1; CDR3aa: CSGNSGGDYGYTF
d_gene: TRBD1; v_gene: TRBV5-1; CDR3aa: CASSLPGQGVGELFF
d_gene: NA; v_gene: TRBV7-9; CDR3aa: CASSLFENTEAFF
d_gene: TRBD2; v_gene: TRBV12-5; CDR3aa: CASGSTSGVPANTGELFF
d_gene: TRBD1; v_gene: TRBV4-1; CDR3aa: CASSPHPGQSSYEQYF
d_gene: TRBD2; v_gene: TRBV30; CDR3aa: CAWSVRGVFTDTQYF
d_gene: NA; v_gene: TRBV2; CDR3aa: CASSEAGTRNTEAFF
d_gene: NA; v_gene: TRBV13; CDR3aa: CASSQAGSGAAGELFF
d_gene: TRBD1; v_gene: TRBV29-1; CDR3aa: CSVEGGHRGLTDTQYF
d_gene: NA; v_gene: TRBV7-9; CDR3aa: CASREIEGPDTQYF
d_gene: NA; v_gene: TRBV30; CDR3aa: CALAGTWPYEQYF
d_gene: NA; v_gene: TRBV2; CDR3aa: CATPPEGGTYNEQFF
d_gene: NA; v_gene: TRBV5-4; CDR3aa: CASSPGLYLDTQYF
d_gene: NA; v_gene: TRBV5-1; CDR3aa: CASSLAGGYTF
d_gene: TRBD2; v_gene: TRBV29-1; CDR3aa: CSVEGLAGTYNEQFF
d_gene: NA; v_gene: TRBV19; CDR3aa: CASSAAISDTEAFF
d_gene: NA; v_gene: TRBV21-1; CDR3aa: CASRPKEGQTSYEQYF
d_gene: TRBD1; v_gene: TRBV5-1; CDR3aa: CASSDPVDRGPYNEQFF
d_gene: TRBD2; v_gene: TRBV28; CDR3aa: CASSFRTSGGWVDTQYF
d_gene: NA; v_gene: TRBV7-6; CDR3aa: CASGGATNTGELFF
d_gene: NA; v_gene: TRBV7-2; CDR3aa: CASSFTGYEQYF